This T cell receptor beta chain stems from a study of blood T cell repertoires in COVID-19. Germline V gene lookup returns CDR1 ENHRY and CDR2 SYGVKD. V gave up 0 bases and J gave up 7 bases, with 9 bases separating them. This CDR3 spans 13 amino acids. Participants were aged roughly 18 to 89 years from roughly 26 US areas. Repertoires were generated with immunoSEQ multiplex PCR, while TCRdb's copy carries only in-frame clones and drops some. Of 200,000 to 250,000 clones in the sample, approximately 80% were seen once. This receptor was taken from a man aged 35-49 years who had recovered from COVID-19. The source material was PBMCs or T cells enriched from blood (not recorded which). This sequence joins TRBV10-3 and TRBJ1-1; D not certain. Here the CDR3 reads CAISESIGGEAFF. For the CDR3, the DNA is TGTGCCATCAGTGAGTCGATCGGCGGTGAAGCTTTCTTT.